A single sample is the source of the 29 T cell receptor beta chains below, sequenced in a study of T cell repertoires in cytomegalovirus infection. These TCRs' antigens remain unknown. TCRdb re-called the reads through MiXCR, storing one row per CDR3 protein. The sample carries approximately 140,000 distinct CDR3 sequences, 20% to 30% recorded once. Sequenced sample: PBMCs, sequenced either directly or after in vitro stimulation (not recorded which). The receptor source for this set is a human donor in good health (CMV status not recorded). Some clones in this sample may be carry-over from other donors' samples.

CDR3 residues: CASSFYEQFF. The CDR3 nucleotides are TGTGCCAGCAGTTTTTATGAGCAGTTCTTC. This chain connects TRBV12-3 or TRBV12-4 to TRBJ2-1; D call uncertain. The CDR3 covers 10 residues. Trimming stripped 3 bases from V and 8 bases from J, with 2 bases between.

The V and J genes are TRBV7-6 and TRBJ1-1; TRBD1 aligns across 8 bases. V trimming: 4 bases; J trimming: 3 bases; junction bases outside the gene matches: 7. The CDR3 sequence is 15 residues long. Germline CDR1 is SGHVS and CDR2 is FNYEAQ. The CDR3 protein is CASSSGQGRDTEAFF. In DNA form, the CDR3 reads TGTGCCAGCAGCTCAGGACAGGGTCGGGACACTGAAGCTTTCTTT.

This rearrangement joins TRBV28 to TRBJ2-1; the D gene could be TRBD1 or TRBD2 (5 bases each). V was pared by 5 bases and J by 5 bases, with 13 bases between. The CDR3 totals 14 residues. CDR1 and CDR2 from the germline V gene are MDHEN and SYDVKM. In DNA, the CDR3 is TGTGCCAGCAGTGACCGGGACGGGGACAATGAGCAGTTCTTC. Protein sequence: CASSDRDGDNEQFF.

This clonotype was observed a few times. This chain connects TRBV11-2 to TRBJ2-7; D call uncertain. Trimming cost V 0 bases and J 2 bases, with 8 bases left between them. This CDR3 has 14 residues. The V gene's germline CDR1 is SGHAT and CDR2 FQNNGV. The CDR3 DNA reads TGTGCCAGCAGCTTAGAAGGCGCGGCCTACGAGCAGTACGTC. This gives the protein CASSLEGAAYEQYV.

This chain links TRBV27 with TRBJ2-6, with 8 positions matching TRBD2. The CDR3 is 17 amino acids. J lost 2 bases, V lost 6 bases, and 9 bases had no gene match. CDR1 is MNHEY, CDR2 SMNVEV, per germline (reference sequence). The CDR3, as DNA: TGTGCCAGCAGACCTTATGCGGGGGGAGCTGGGGCCAACGTCCTGACTTTC. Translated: CASRPYAGGAGANVLTF.

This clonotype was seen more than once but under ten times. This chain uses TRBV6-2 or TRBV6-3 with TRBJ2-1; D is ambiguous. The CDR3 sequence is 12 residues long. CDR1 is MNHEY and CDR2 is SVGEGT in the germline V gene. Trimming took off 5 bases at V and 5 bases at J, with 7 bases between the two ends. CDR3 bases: TGTGCCAGCAGTAAGCCGAACAATGAGCAGTTCTTC. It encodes CASSKPNNEQFF.

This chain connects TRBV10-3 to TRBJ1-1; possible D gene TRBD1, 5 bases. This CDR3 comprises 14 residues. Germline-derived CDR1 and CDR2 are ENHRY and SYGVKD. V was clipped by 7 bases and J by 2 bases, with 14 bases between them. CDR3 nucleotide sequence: TGTGCCATCAATGCCGGGGGTTTTAACACTGAAGCTTTCTTT. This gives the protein CAINAGGFNTEAFF.

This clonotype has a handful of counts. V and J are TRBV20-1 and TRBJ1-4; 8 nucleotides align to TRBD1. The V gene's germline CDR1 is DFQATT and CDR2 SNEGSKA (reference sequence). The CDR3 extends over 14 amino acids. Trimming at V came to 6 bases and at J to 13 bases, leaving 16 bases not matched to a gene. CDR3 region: CSAASGQDPLRLFF. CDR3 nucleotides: TGCAGTGCCGCCTCGGGACAGGATCCCCTAAGACTGTTTTTT.

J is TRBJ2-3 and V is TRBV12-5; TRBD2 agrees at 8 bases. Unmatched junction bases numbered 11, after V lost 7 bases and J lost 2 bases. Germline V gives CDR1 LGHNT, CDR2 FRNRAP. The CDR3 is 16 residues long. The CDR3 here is CASAPGGSGLTDTQYF. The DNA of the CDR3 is TGTGCTAGTGCACCGGGGGGGAGCGGACTCACAGATACGCAGTATTTT. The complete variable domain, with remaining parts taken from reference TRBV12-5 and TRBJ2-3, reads DARVTQTPRHKVTEMGQEVTMRCQPILGHNTVFWYRQTMMQGLELLAYFRNRAPLDDSGMPKDRFSAEMPDATLATLKIQPSEPRDSAVYFCASAPGGSGLTDTQYFGPGTRLTVL.

The CDR3 loop is CATSGHDEQFF. In DNA, the CDR3 is TGTGCCACCAGTGGCCATGATGAGCAGTTCTTC. The rearrangement links TRBV24-1 to TRBJ2-1, with D hard to call. The CDR3 covers 11 residues. V shed 5 bases and J shed 8 bases, with 6 bases lying between them. Germline CDR1 and CDR2: KGHDR and SFDVKD.

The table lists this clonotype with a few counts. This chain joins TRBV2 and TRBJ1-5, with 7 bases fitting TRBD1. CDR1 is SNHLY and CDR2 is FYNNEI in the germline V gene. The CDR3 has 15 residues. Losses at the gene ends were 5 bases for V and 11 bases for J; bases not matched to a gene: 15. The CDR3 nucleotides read TGTGCCAGCAGTCCCGACAGGGCCGCGGTTCGAACCCAGCATTTT. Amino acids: CASSPDRAAVRTQHF.

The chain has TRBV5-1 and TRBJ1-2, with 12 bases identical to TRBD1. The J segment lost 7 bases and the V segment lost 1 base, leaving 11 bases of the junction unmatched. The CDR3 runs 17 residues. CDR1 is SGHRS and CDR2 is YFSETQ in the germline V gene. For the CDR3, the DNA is TGCGCCAGCAGCTTGACCGGGACAGGGGGCATCTCTAGTGGCTACACCTTC. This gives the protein CASSLTGTGGISSGYTF.

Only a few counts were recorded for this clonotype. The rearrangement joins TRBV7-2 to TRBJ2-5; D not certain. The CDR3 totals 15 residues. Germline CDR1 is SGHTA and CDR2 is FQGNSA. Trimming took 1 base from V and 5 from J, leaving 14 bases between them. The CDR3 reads CASSLVGNSRETQYF. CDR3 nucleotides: TGTGCCAGCAGCTTAGTGGGAAATTCCCGGGAGACCCAGTACTTC.

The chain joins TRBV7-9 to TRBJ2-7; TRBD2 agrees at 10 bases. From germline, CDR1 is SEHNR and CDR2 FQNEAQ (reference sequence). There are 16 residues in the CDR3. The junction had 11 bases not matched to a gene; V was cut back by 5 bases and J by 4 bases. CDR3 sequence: CASSPVLAGGLYEQYF. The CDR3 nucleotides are TGTGCCAGCAGCCCAGTCTTAGCGGGAGGCCTATACGAGCAGTACTTC.

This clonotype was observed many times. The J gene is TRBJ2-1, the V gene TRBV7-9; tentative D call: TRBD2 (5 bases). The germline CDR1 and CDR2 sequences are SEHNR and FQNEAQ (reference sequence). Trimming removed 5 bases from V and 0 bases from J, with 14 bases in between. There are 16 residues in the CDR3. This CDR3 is CASSPGLASSYNEQFF. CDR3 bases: TGTGCCAGCAGCCCAGGACTTGCCAGCTCCTACAATGAGCAGTTCTTC.

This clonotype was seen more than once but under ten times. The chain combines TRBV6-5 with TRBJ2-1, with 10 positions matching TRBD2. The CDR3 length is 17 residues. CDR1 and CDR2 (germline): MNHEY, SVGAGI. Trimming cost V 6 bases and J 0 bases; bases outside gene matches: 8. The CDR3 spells CASSLAGGPSSYNEQFF. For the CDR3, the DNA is TGTGCCAGCAGCTTAGCGGGAGGTCCGAGCTCCTACAATGAGCAGTTCTTC.

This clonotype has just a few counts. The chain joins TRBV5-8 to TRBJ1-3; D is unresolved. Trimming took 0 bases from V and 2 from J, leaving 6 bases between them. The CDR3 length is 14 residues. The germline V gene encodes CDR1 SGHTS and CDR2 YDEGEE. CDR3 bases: TGTGCCAGCAGCTTGGTTGGGGCTGGAAACACCATATATTTT. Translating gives CASSLVGAGNTIYF.

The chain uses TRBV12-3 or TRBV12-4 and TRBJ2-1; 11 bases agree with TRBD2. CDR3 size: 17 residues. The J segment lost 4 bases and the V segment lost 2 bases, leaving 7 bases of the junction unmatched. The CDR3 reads CASSLLLAGVGYNEQFF. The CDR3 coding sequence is TGTGCCAGCAGTTTACTACTAGCGGGAGTCGGTTACAATGAGCAGTTCTTC.

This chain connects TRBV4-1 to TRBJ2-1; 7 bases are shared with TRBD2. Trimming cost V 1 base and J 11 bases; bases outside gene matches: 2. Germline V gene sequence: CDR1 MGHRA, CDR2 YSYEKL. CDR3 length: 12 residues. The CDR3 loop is CASSQVLAKQFF. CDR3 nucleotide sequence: TGCGCCAGCAGCCAAGTACTAGCGAAGCAGTTCTTC.

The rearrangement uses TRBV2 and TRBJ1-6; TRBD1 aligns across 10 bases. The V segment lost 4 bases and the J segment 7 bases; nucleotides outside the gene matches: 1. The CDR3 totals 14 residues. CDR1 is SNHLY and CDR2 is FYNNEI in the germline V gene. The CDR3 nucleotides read TGTGCCAGCAGTGGGACAGGGGGGAATTCACCCCTCCACTTT. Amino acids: CASSGTGGNSPLHF.

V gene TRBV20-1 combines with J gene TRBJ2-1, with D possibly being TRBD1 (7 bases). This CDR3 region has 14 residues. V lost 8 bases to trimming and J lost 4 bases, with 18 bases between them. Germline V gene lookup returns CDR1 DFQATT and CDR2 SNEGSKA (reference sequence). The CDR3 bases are TGCAGTAGGGAGGTAAAGGGGGCGTACAATGAGCAGTTCTTC. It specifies CSREVKGAYNEQFF.

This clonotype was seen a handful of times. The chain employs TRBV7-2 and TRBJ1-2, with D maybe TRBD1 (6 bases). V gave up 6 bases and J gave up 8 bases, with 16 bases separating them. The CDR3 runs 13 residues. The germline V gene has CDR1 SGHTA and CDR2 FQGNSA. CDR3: CASRPDRSGGYTF. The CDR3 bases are TGTGCCAGCAGACCCGACAGGTCAGGGGGCTACACCTTC.

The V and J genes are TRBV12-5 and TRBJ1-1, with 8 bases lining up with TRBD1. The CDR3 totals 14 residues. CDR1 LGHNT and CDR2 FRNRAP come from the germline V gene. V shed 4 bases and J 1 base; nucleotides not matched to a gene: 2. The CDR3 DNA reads TGTGCTAGTGGTTCAACAGGGGGGAACACTGAAGCTTTCTTT. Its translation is CASGSTGGNTEAFF. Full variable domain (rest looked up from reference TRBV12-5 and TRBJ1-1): DARVTQTPRHKVTEMGQEVTMRCQPILGHNTVFWYRQTMMQGLELLAYFRNRAPLDDSGMPKDRFSAEMPDATLATLKIQPSEPRDSAVYFCASGSTGGNTEAFFGQGTRLTVV.

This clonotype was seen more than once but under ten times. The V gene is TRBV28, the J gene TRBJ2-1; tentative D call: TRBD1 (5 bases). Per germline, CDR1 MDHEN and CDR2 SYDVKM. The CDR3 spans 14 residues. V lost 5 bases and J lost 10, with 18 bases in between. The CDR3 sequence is CASSLGLGVGEQFF. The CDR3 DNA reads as TGTGCCAGCAGTCTGGGGCTGGGCGTGGGGGAGCAGTTCTTC.

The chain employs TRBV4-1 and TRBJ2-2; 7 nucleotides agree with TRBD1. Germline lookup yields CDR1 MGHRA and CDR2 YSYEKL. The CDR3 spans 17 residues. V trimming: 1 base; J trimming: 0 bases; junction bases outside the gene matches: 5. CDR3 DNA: TGCGCCAGCAGCCAAGCACTAGGGACAGCGAACACCGGGGAGCTGTTTTTT. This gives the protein CASSQALGTANTGELFF.

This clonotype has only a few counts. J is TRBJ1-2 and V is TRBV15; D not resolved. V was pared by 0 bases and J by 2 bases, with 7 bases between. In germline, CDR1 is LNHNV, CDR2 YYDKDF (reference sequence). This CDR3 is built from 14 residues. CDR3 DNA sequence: TGTGCCACCAGCAGAGATTCCACAAACTATGGCTACACCTTC. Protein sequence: CATSRDSTNYGYTF.

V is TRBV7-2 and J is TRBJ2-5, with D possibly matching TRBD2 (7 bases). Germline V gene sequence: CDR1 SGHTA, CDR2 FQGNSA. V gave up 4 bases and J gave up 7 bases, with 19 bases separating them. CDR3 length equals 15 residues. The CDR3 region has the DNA TGTGCCAGCAGCTCCCCCCCGGGGGGCGCCGGGACCCAGTACTTC. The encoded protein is CASSSPPGGAGTQYF.

The DNA of the CDR3 is TGCGCCAGCAGCCCTGGAGGCAGGGGGAAGTTCACTGAAGCTTTCTTT. Its translation is CASSPGGRGKFTEAFF. J is TRBJ1-1 and V is TRBV4-1; 7 bases fit TRBD1. CDR1 MGHRA and CDR2 YSYEKL come from the germline V gene. The J segment lost 4 bases and the V segment lost 4 bases, leaving 12 bases of the junction unmatched. The CDR3 totals 16 residues.

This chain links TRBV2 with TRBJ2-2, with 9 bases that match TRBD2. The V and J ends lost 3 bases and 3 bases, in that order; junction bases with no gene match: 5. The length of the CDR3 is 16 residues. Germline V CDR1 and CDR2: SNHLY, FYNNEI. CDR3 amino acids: CASSDPGTSYTGELFF. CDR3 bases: TGTGCCAGCAGTGATCCAGGGACTAGCTACACCGGGGAGCTGTTTTTT.